The 19 T cell receptor beta chains below were found in one sample sequenced in a study of blood T cell repertoires in COVID-19 (dated by TCRdb to between 2020 and 2021). Library preparation employed the immunoSEQ multiplex PCR assay. TCRdb stores this immuneACCESS table with in-frame sequences only. Part of the clones is absent; in the studies checked, under half of the shortfall reflects unresolved V genes, and no reason is known for the rest. The sample contains almost 350,000 clones, 85% to 90% of them found a single time. Just over 1% of the sample rests with the top ten. The sequenced material came from PBMCs or T cells enriched from blood (not recorded which). The receptors here all came from a woman aged 25 to 45 who had been exposed to COVID-19.

On this clone itself: At one end, the junction sequence differs from germline, possibly due to a read error. V usage is TRBV7-7 and J usage is TRBJ2-2; D call uncertain. This CDR3 is 15 amino acids long. Per germline, CDR1 SSHAT and CDR2 FNYEAQ (reference sequence). The CDR3 DNA sequence: TGTGCTAGCAGCGTAACTACTGCGAACACCGGGGAGCTGTTTTTT. It translates to CASSVTTANTGELFF.

The gene calls are TRBV15 and TRBJ2-7; possible D gene TRBD1, 6 bases. Per germline, CDR1 LNHNV and CDR2 YYDKDF (reference sequence). V was shortened by 0 bases and J by 0 bases, with 9 bases between the two germline ends. The CDR3 runs 15 residues. The CDR3 loop is CATSRDQGSSYEQYF. For the CDR3, the DNA is TGTGCCACCAGCAGAGATCAGGGGAGCTCCTACGAGCAGTACTTC.

The chain carries TRBV27 and TRBJ2-7, with TRBD1 identical over 12 bases. The CDR3 totals 18 residues. Per germline, CDR1 MNHEY and CDR2 SMNVEV (reference sequence). The V segment lost 5 bases and the J segment 3 bases; nucleotides outside the gene matches: 14. The CDR3 protein is CASSLRSGTGGGSYEQYF. The CDR3 region has the DNA TGTGCCAGCAGTCTCCGCTCCGGGACAGGGGGCGGGAGCTACGAGCAGTACTTC.

This clone was seen a single time. This chain links TRBV6-5 with TRBJ2-1; tentatively, D is TRBD2 (6 bases). V lost 2 bases, J lost 9 bases, and 8 bases lay in between. Germline loops: CDR1 MNHEY, CDR2 SVGAGI. The CDR3 loop spans 12 amino acids. In nucleotides, the CDR3 is TGTGCCAGCAGTTACGGGCGGGGTGAGCAGTTCTTC. It yields the protein CASSYGRGEQFF.

In nucleotides, the CDR3 is TGTGCCAGCAGCTTCCCCGAAACAGGGGGCCGTGGCACAGATACGCAGTATTTT. This gives the protein CASSFPETGGRGTDTQYF. The V and J genes are TRBV5-4 and TRBJ2-3; 9 bases align to TRBD1. V shed 2 bases, J shed 1 base, and the junction held 11 bases outside the gene matches. The CDR3 extends over 18 amino acids. CDR1 and CDR2 from the germline V gene are SGHNT and YYREEE (reference sequence).

The table lists this clone with a few counts. The genes are TRBV27 and TRBJ1-2; possibly TRBD1 for D (6 bases). The CDR3 has 14 residues. V lost 3 bases and J lost 1, with 9 bases in between. The germline CDR1 and CDR2 sequences are MNHEY and SMNVEV (reference sequence). CDR3 nucleotide sequence: TGTGCCAGCAGTTTTACAGGGTTTAACTATGGCTACACCTTC. Its translation: CASSFTGFNYGYTF.

This clone has only one observation. The chain has TRBV5-1 and TRBJ1-1; no reliable D call. The CDR3 runs 14 residues. Germline loops: CDR1 SGHRS, CDR2 YFSETQ. V lost 0 bases and J lost 0, with 6 bases in between. CDR3 nucleotide sequence: TGCGCCAGCAGCTTGGACAGAATGAACACTGAAGCTTTCTTT. It specifies CASSLDRMNTEAFF.

The V and J genes are TRBV24-1 and TRBJ2-2; D might be TRBD1 (5 bases). This CDR3 has 13 residues. Germline CDR1 and CDR2: KGHDR and SFDVKD. Trimming left V 9 bases short and J 5 bases short, with 12 bases between. The CDR3 DNA reads TGTGCCACCGCAAGCAGGGCTACCGGGGAGCTGTTTTTT. This translates into CATASRATGELFF.

Of note for this clone: At the DNA level, this CDR3 is encoded by other sequences in the same sample as well. This chain connects TRBV27 to TRBJ1-2, with TRBD1 matching over 9 bases. Germline CDR1 reads MNHEY; CDR2 reads SMNVEV (reference sequence). Trimming took 4 bases from V and 1 from J; bases not matched to a gene: 4. This CDR3 has 15 amino acids. The CDR3, as DNA: TGTGCCAGCAGTTCACCGGGACAGGGTAACTATGGCTACACCTTC. This codes for CASSSPGQGNYGYTF.

This chain connects TRBV28 to TRBJ1-1, with D hard to call. In germline, CDR1 is MDHEN, CDR2 SYDVKM. V lost 10 bases, J lost 7 bases, and 19 bases lay in between. This CDR3 is built from 13 residues. DNA for the CDR3: TGTGCCACCTCCCGCGCTGTCGTTGATGAAGCTTTCTTT. Residues: CATSRAVVDEAFF.

The chain is built from TRBV11-2 and TRBJ2-3; TRBD2 might be the D (5 bases). CDR1 SGHAT and CDR2 FQNNGV come from the germline V gene. The CDR3 has 12 amino acids. V was trimmed by 5 bases and J by 3 bases, leaving 6 bases between them. The CDR3 sequence: CASSGLTDTQYF. CDR3 sequence (DNA): TGTGCCAGCAGCGGACTTACAGATACGCAGTATTTT.

This clone occurred once. The V call is TRBV27, the J call TRBJ2-1, with 14 bases lining up with TRBD2. This CDR3 spans 16 amino acids. Looked up from germline, CDR1 is MNHEY and CDR2 is SMNVEV (reference sequence). J lost 0 bases, V lost 6 bases, and 1 base had no gene match. CDR3 DNA: TGTGCCAGCAGGGGGACTAGCGGGAGCTCCTACAATGAGCAGTTCTTC. Residues: CASRGTSGSSYNEQFF.

DNA for the CDR3: TGTGCCAGCACCACGGACAGGGGGCATGGGGCCAACGTCCTGACTTTC. Its translation is CASTTDRGHGANVLTF. V and J are TRBV27 and TRBJ2-6, with 11 bases fitting TRBD1. Germline trimming cut 7 bases from V and 3 bases from J; bases unmatched to any gene: 5. There are 16 residues in the CDR3. CDR1 and CDR2 (germline): MNHEY, SMNVEV (reference sequence). Full variable domain (remainder filled in from reference TRBV27 and TRBJ2-6): EAQVTQNPRYLITVTGKKLTVTCSQNMNHEYMSWYRQDPGLGLRQIYYSMNVEVTDKGDVPEGYKVSRKEKRNFPLILESPSPNQTSLYFCASTTDRGHGANVLTFGAGSRLTVL.

The DNA of the CDR3 is TGTGCCAGCAGCTTGGCGGTCGGCGGGAGGGGCTACAATGAGCAGTTCTTC. Translating it yields CASSLAVGGRGYNEQFF. This chain uses TRBV5-4 with TRBJ2-1; 9 bases map to TRBD2. Trimming at V came to 0 bases and at J to 3 bases, leaving 7 bases not matched to a gene. The CDR3 sequence is 17 residues long. The germline gives CDR1 SGHNT, CDR2 YYREEE (reference sequence).

The chain couples TRBV30 to TRBJ1-6; D remains ambiguous. V was cut by 1 base and J by 6 bases, with 13 bases left in between. Germline assignment: CDR1 GTSNPN and CDR2 SVGIG (reference sequence). The length of the CDR3 is 15 residues. The CDR3 bases are TGTGCCTGGAGTGCCCCGGGAGGTTCTAATTCACCCCTCCACTTT. This encodes CAWSAPGGSNSPLHF.

The chain has TRBV9 and TRBJ1-4; perhaps TRBD1 as D (5 bases). This CDR3 region has 17 residues. From germline, CDR1 is SGDLS and CDR2 YYNGEE. The germline V and J ends were trimmed by 4 bases and 1 base, with 17 bases remaining between them. The CDR3 region has the DNA TGTGCCAGCAGCCCTGGGGCAGGCGGGGGAACTAATGAAAAACTGTTTTTT. As protein: CASSPGAGGGTNEKLFF.

In its sample, this clone was seen once. The chain employs TRBV27 and TRBJ1-1, with no clear D. V lost 4 bases and J 4 bases, leaving 13 bases between the germline ends. Germline loops: CDR1 MNHEY, CDR2 SMNVEV (reference sequence). There are 14 residues in the CDR3. Here the CDR3 DNA reads TGTGCCAGCAGTTACCGTCGGAGTGGCACTGAAGCTTTCTTT. Protein product: CASSYRRSGTEAFF.

The V and J genes are TRBV7-2 and TRBJ1-2; TRBD1 is a possible D gene (6 bases). V dropped 3 bases and J dropped 3 bases, with 8 bases sitting between them. CDR1 SGHTA and CDR2 FQGNSA come from the germline V gene. The CDR3 spans 13 residues. CDR3 loop: CASSFSGDYGYTF. In nucleotides, the CDR3 is TGTGCCAGCAGCTTCTCAGGGGACTATGGCTACACCTTC.

The V and J genes are TRBV5-1 and TRBJ2-3, with 9 bases fitting TRBD1. The V and J ends lost 4 bases and 3 bases, in that order; junction bases with no gene match: 9. CDR1 and CDR2 from the germline V gene are SGHRS and YFSETQ. The CDR3 is made up of 16 amino acids. The CDR3 spells CASSPFYGQGTDTQYF. The CDR3 region has the DNA TGCGCCAGCAGCCCATTTTATGGACAGGGGACAGATACGCAGTATTTT.